These 13 T cell receptor beta chains were sequenced from one sample in a study of cytomegalovirus exposure and HLA in healthy donors. PCR employed 60 Vbeta and 13 Jbeta primers. Generated by immunoSEQ multiplex PCR, the TCRdb table keeps only in-frame clones and is missing some. The sample includes approximately 100,000 clones, roughly 85% of them seen just once. The sequencing input was PBMCs. The receptors originated from a man between 40 and 49 years old in good health and CMV-seropositive.

In DNA form, the CDR3 reads TGCAGCGCTTCGGACAGGGCTAACTATGGCTACACCTTC. Its translation is CSASDRANYGYTF. The rearrangement joins TRBV29-1 to TRBJ1-2, with 8 bases aligning to TRBD1. This CDR3 is built from 13 residues. Germline CDR1 reads SQVTM; CDR2 reads ANQGSEA. The J segment lost 0 bases and the V segment lost 7 bases, leaving 4 bases of the junction unmatched.

The chain joins TRBV7-3 to TRBJ1-2, with TRBD1 matching 9 bases. The CDR3 loop spans 14 amino acids. The J segment lost 4 bases and the V segment lost 3 bases, leaving 3 bases of the junction unmatched. From germline, CDR1 is SGHTA and CDR2 FQGTGA. CDR3 amino acids: CASSFGTGSYGYTF. CDR3 DNA sequence: TGTGCCAGCAGCTTCGGGACAGGGAGCTATGGCTACACCTTC.

The CDR3, as DNA: TGTGCCAGTAGTCTACAAGGGGTTCAGGATGAGCAGTTCTTC. This translates into CASSLQGVQDEQFF. The chain is built from TRBV19 and TRBJ2-1; TRBD1 is a possible D gene (5 bases). Germline V gene sequence: CDR1 LNHDA, CDR2 SQIVND (reference sequence). Deletions cut 5 bases from V and 8 bases from J, with 16 bases between. The CDR3 loop spans 14 amino acids. The variable domain in full, completed from reference TRBV19 and TRBJ2-1, reads DGGITQSPKYLFRKEGQNVTLSCEQNLNHDAMYWYRQDPGQGLRLIYYSQIVNDFQKGDIAEGYSVSREKKESFPLTVTSAQKNPTAFYLCASSLQGVQDEQFFGPGTRLTVL.

The genes are TRBV7-2 and TRBJ1-4, with D possibly TRBD1 on 6 matching bases. The CDR3 extends over 15 amino acids. Germline V lookup: CDR1 SGHTA, CDR2 FQGNSA. V was cut by 5 bases and J by 0 bases, with 10 bases left in between. The CDR3 reads CASSTRTATNEKLFF. The CDR3 bases are TGTGCCAGCAGCACTCGGACAGCAACTAATGAAAAACTGTTTTTT.

J is TRBJ2-7 and V is TRBV6-5; unclear D gene. This CDR3 is built from 15 residues. Looked up from germline, CDR1 is MNHEY and CDR2 is SVGAGI. The germline V and J ends were trimmed by 6 bases and 3 bases, with 18 bases remaining between them. The CDR3, as DNA: TGTGCCAGCAGCTTATCAGACTCAACCCGCTACGAGCAGTACTTC. It yields the protein CASSLSDSTRYEQYF.

This rearrangement joins TRBV7-6 to TRBJ1-5; D remains unclear. This CDR3 is 14 amino acids long. Germline V gene lookup returns CDR1 SGHVS and CDR2 FNYEAQ. Trimming cost V 5 bases and J 6 bases, with 14 bases left between them. CDR3 residues: CASSRSFTSQPQHF. Written as DNA, the CDR3 is TGTGCCAGCAGCCGTAGCTTTACCAGTCAGCCCCAGCATTTT.

V is TRBV7-9 and J is TRBJ1-5, with D perhaps TRBD1 (6 bases). The V end was cut by 2 bases, the J end by 1 base, with 12 bases between. The CDR3 is 16 residues long. CDR1 is SEHNR, CDR2 FQNEAQ, per germline (reference sequence). In DNA form, the CDR3 reads TGTGCCAGCAGCTTATCCCAGGGGACGAGCAATCAGCCCCAGCATTTT. Translated: CASSLSQGTSNQPQHF.

The V and J genes are TRBV30 and TRBJ2-1; 7 positions agree with TRBD1. Germline V CDR1 and CDR2: GTSNPN, SVGIG (reference sequence). After removal of 2 bases from V and 12 bases from J, the junction contained 10 bases not matched to a gene. This CDR3 region has 13 residues. CDR3 in amino acids: CAWSMSRGSGQFF. The CDR3 bases are TGTGCCTGGAGTATGAGCAGGGGGAGCGGGCAGTTCTTC.

V gene TRBV19 combines with J gene TRBJ2-3, with 8 positions matching TRBD2. The germline V gene encodes CDR1 LNHDA and CDR2 SQIVND (reference sequence). The length of the CDR3 is 15 residues. Trimming at V came to 3 bases and at J to 6 bases, leaving 8 bases not matched to a gene. CDR3 residues: CASSIAGAGADTQYF. Here the CDR3 DNA reads TGTGCCAGTAGTATCGCGGGAGCGGGGGCGGATACGCAGTATTTT.

V gene TRBV5-1 combines with J gene TRBJ2-3, with TRBD1 identical over 12 bases. Germline assignment: CDR1 SGHRS and CDR2 YFSETQ. V was pared by 5 bases and J by 6 bases, with 10 bases of the junction left unmatched. This CDR3 comprises 16 residues. The CDR3 protein is CASRLHPGTGGDTQYF. The CDR3 DNA is TGCGCCAGCAGATTACATCCCGGGACAGGGGGCGATACGCAGTATTTT.

The chain joins TRBV27 to TRBJ1-1; D gene unclear. V was cut by 5 bases and J by 5 bases, with 12 bases left in between. Germline V gene sequence: CDR1 MNHEY, CDR2 SMNVEV (reference sequence). This CDR3 comprises 13 residues. CDR3 region: CASSAYRGTEAFF. CDR3 DNA sequence: TGTGCCAGCAGTGCTTACAGAGGGACTGAAGCTTTCTTT.

The V gene is TRBV28, the J gene TRBJ2-1; tentatively, D is TRBD2 (5 bases). The CDR3 has 13 amino acids. Between the trimmed V and J ends, which lost 2 bases and 12 bases, there was a span of 14 bases. Germline CDR1 is MDHEN and CDR2 is SYDVKM. CDR3 sequence reads: CASSLDSAAGQFF. The CDR3 bases are TGTGCCAGCAGTTTAGATTCAGCCGCGGGGCAGTTCTTC.

Notes on this clone: Other DNA sequences in this specimen translate into the identical CDR3. V is TRBV7-6 and J is TRBJ1-2, with 8 bases aligning to TRBD1. Germline-derived CDR1 and CDR2 are SGHVS and FNYEAQ. J gave up 3 bases and V 1 base, and 4 bases lay outside the gene matches. The CDR3 loop spans 15 amino acids. CDR3 coding DNA: TGTGCCAGCAGCTTAGGAACAGGGGGGGACTATGGCTACACCTTC. It codes for CASSLGTGGDYGYTF.